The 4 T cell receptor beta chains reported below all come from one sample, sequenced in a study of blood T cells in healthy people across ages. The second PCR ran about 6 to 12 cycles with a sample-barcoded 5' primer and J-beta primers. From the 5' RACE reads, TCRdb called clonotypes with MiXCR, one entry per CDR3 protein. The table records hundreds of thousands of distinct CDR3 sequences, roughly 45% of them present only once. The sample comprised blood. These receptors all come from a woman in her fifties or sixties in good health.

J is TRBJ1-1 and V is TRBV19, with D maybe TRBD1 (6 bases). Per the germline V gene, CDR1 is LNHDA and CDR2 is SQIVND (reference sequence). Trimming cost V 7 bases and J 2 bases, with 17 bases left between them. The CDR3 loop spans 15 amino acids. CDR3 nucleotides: TGTGCCAGTACCAGCGGGGGCGTGGGAAACACTGAAGCTTTCTTT. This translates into CASTSGGVGNTEAFF.

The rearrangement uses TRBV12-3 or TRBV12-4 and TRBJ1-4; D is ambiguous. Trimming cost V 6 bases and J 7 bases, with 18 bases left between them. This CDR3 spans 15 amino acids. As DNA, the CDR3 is TGTGCCAGCAGCCCCTCTCTCCTTTGGCCTGAAAAACTGTTTTTT. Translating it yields CASSPSLLWPEKLFF.

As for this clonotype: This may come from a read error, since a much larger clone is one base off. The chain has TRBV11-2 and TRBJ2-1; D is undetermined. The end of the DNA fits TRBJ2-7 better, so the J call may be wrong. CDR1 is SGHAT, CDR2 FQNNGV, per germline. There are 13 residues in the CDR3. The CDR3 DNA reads TGTGCCAGCAGCTTACAGGCAAACAATGAGCAGTACTTC. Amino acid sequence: CASSLQANNEQYF.

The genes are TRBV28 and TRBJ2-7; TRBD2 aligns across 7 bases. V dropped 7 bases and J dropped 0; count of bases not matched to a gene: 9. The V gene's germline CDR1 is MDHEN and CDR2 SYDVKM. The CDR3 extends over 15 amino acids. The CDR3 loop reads CASTRGPGGSYEQYF. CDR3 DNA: TGTGCCAGCACCCGGGGCCCGGGGGGCTCCTACGAGCAGTACTTC.